A single T cell receptor beta chain is shown here with its context. This specimen belongs to a study of cytomegalovirus exposure and HLA in healthy donors. PCR involved 60 Vbeta and 13 Jbeta primers. Using immunoSEQ multiplex PCR, the repertoire was profiled, and TCRdb retains in-frame clones only, with some absent. The sample holds about 120,000 clones, roughly three fifths seen once. The CDR3 spans 14 residues. The V and J ends lost 0 bases and 6 bases respectively, with 9 bases between them. CDR1 and CDR2 (germline): LNHNV, YYDKDF (reference sequence). The TCR sequence derives from a man younger than 35 in good health and CMV-seronegative. Specimen: PBMCs. The chain joins TRBV15 to TRBJ1-5, with D hard to call. CDR3 sequence reads: CATSRDLTTQPQHF. CDR3 DNA sequence: TGTGCCACCAGCAGAGATCTCACAACTCAGCCCCAGCATTTT.